These 6 T cell receptor beta chains originate from one sample sequenced in a study of T cell responses to AZD1222 COVID-19 vaccine. Method: immunoSEQ multiplex PCR; TCRdb's copy keeps in-frame clones and lacks some. The table includes 100,000 to 150,000 clones, about 90% detected once. The sequenced sample was peripheral blood, obtained on day 0 of AZD1222 vaccination. These TCRs come from an adult in good health.

J is TRBJ2-2 and V is TRBV14; 13 positions agree with TRBD2. J was trimmed by 3 bases and V by 0 bases; bases with no gene match: 4. The length of the CDR3 is 18 residues. Looked up from germline, CDR1 is SGHDN and CDR2 is FVKESK. CDR3 sequence reads: CASSQDRLAGGYTGELFF. CDR3 nucleotide sequence: TGTGCCAGCAGCCAAGATCGACTAGCGGGGGGATACACCGGGGAGCTGTTTTTT.

This chain connects TRBV20-1 to TRBJ2-7; D not resolved. V was shortened by 5 bases and J by 4 bases, with 6 bases between the two germline ends. Germline assignment: CDR1 DFQATT and CDR2 SNEGSKA (reference sequence). The CDR3 runs 10 residues. In nucleotides, the CDR3 is TGCAGTGCTCAATTATACGAGCAGTACTTC. Translating gives CSAQLYEQYF.

J is TRBJ2-2 and V is TRBV6-6; TRBD1 is a possible D gene (6 bases). In germline, CDR1 is MNHNY, CDR2 SVGAGI (reference sequence). The germline V and J ends were trimmed by 6 bases and 3 bases, with 17 bases remaining between them. This CDR3 comprises 16 residues. CDR3 region: CASSQWGTGYTGELFF. The CDR3 DNA follows: TGTGCCAGCAGCCAGTGGGGTACAGGGTACACCGGGGAGCTGTTTTTT.

V gene TRBV4-1 combines with J gene TRBJ2-7, with a tentative D call TRBD2 (5 bases). The V end lost 2 bases, the J end lost 2 bases, and 13 bases lay between the germline ends. The germline gives CDR1 MGHRA, CDR2 YSYEKL. This CDR3 comprises 15 residues. CDR3 nucleotides: TGCGCCAGCAGCCAAAGAGACGGAGGTCCCTACGAGCAGTACTTC. This encodes CASSQRDGGPYEQYF.

V and J are TRBV27 and TRBJ1-1; D not resolved. The CDR3 is made up of 15 amino acids. V was trimmed by 8 bases and J by 6 bases, leaving 22 bases between them. The V gene's germline CDR1 is MNHEY and CDR2 SMNVEV (reference sequence). The DNA for the CDR3 is TGTGCCAGCTTCCCCACCGACCGACGCCCAGCTGAAGCTTTCTTT. Translating it yields CASFPTDRRPAEAFF.

The chain carries TRBV5-1 and TRBJ1-1; 7 bases align to TRBD1. After removal of 1 base from V and 8 bases from J, the junction contained 2 bases not matched to a gene. Per the germline V gene, CDR1 is SGHRS and CDR2 is YFSETQ. The CDR3 loop spans 12 amino acids. CDR3 nucleotides: TGCGCCAGCAGCTTGACAGGGGAAGAAGCTTTCTTT. Its protein is CASSLTGEEAFF.